The 7 T cell receptor beta chains below all came from one sample that was sequenced in a study of T cells in Graves' hyperthyroidism and ophthalmopathy. Using RNA transcripts as the source, TCR beta CDR3 regions were amplified. When the TCR CDR3 underwent first-round RT-PCR, the HTBI primer set was used. TCRdb passed the multiplex PCR reads through MiXCR, listing each CDR3 protein once. The profile shows roughly 700,000 distinct CDR3 sequences, just over 35% of them singletons. Sequenced input: blood. The source is a woman aged 40 to 55 with Graves' hyperthyroidism.

Of note for this clonotype: One end of the junction does not line up with germline, which may come from a read error. The chain employs TRBV7-9 and TRBJ2-7; D is unclear. Germline-derived CDR1 and CDR2 are SEHNR and FQNEAQ (reference sequence). The CDR3 spans 15 residues. CDR3 sequence: CASSSISRNSYGQYF. CDR3 bases: TGTGCCAGCAGCTCCATATCACGTAACTCCTACGGGCAGTACTTC.

V usage is TRBV10-3 and J usage is TRBJ1-3; unclear D gene. Germline lookup yields CDR1 ENHRY and CDR2 SYGVKD. There are 14 residues in the CDR3. The V end was cut by 3 bases, the J end by 9 bases, with 15 bases between. In nucleotides, the CDR3 is TGTGCCATCAGTGATACAGCTGAGAGGGTCACCATATATTTT. Translation gives CAISDTAERVTIYF.

This clonotype was seen only a few times. The CDR3 sequence: CASSPFVGVTTYEQYF. DNA for the CDR3: TGTGCCAGCAGCCCCTTCGTGGGGGTTACGACCTACGAGCAGTACTTC. This chain uses TRBV7-2 with TRBJ2-7; D assignment may be TRBD1 or TRBD2 (5 bases each). Germline lookup yields CDR1 SGHTA and CDR2 FQGNSA. V gave up 5 bases and J gave up 2 bases, with 19 bases separating them. The CDR3 has 16 residues.

Many counts were recorded for this clonotype. This chain joins TRBV4-1 and TRBJ1-2; possible D gene TRBD1, 5 bases. The CDR3 covers 15 residues. V dropped 1 base and J dropped 9 bases, with 18 bases sitting between them. Germline values: CDR1 MGHRA, CDR2 YSYEKL. Written as DNA, the CDR3 is TGCGCCAGCAGCCAAGTGGCTAGCCGGGACCAGAGCTACACCTTC. It translates to CASSQVASRDQSYTF.

This clonotype was counted between two and nine times. The chain combines TRBV5-1 with TRBJ1-4, with a weak D call TRBD1 (5 bases). Germline V gene data show CDR1 as SGHRS and CDR2 as YFSETQ. The V and J ends lost 4 bases and 6 bases respectively, with 13 bases between them. The CDR3 sequence is 14 residues long. CDR3 sequence (DNA): TGCGCCAGCAGCATGGGACTGGGGCATGAAAAACTGTTTTTT. It encodes CASSMGLGHEKLFF.

The gene calls are TRBV19 and TRBJ2-7; 8 bases line up with TRBD1. V lost 6 bases to trimming and J lost 5 bases; unmatched junction nucleotides: 6. CDR1 LNHDA and CDR2 SQIVND come from the germline V gene (reference sequence). This CDR3 is 13 amino acids long. The CDR3 bases are TGTGCCAGTAGGGGGACAGGCCTTCACGAGCAGTACTTC. This sequence encodes CASRGTGLHEQYF.

The CDR3 sequence: CASGLVYSMEGAHGYTF. The CDR3 nucleotides are TGTGCTAGTGGTTTGGTCTATTCGATGGAGGGGGCCCATGGCTACACCTTC. The chain combines TRBV12-5 with TRBJ1-2, with TRBD1 matching 7 bases. The CDR3 totals 17 residues. The J segment lost 6 bases and the V segment lost 0 bases, leaving 13 bases of the junction unmatched. Per germline, CDR1 LGHNT and CDR2 FRNRAP.